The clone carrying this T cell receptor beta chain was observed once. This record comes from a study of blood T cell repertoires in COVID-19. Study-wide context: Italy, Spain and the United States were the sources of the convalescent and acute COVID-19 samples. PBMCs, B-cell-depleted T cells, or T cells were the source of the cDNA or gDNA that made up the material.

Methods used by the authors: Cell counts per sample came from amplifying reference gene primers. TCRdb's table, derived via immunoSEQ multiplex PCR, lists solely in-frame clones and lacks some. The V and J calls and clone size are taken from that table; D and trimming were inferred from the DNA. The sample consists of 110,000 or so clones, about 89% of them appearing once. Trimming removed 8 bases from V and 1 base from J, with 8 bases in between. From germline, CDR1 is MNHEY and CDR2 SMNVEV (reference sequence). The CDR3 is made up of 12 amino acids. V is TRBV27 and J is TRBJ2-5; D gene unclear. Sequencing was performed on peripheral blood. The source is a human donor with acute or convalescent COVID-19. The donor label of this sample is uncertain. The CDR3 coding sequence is TGTGCCAGCGCTCGGTCCCAAGAGACCCAGTACTTC. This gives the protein CASARSQETQYF.